A selection of T cell receptor beta chains follows, all from one sample in a study of PD-1 blockade in mismatch repair-deficient tumors. Data came from immunoSEQ multiplex PCR; TCRdb stores just in-frame clones and leaves some out. The table lists 65,000 to 80,000 clones, approximately 78% of them singletons, with over 4.5% in the top ten. The specimen was peripheral blood, collected 2 weeks after starting pembrolizumab. The receptors shown here come from an adult with mismatch repair-deficient cancer. CDR3s include the opening cysteine and the closing phenylalanine or tryptophan. Each record gives: D gene, clone size, CDR3 length, V gene, J gene, CDR3 DNA, CDR3 protein. A D gene is named only where the DNA matches it firmly. Clone size appears in some rows only: once, few, many, or a class for an expanded clone.

NA	NA	14	TRBV6-6	TRBJ2-7	TGTGCCAGCAGTATGGACCCAATATCTGGCGGGCAGTACTTC	CASSMDPISGGQYF
TRBD2	NA	16	TRBV6-4	TRBJ2-1	TGTGCCAGCAGTGATACTAGCGGGGAAAGCTACAATGAGCAGTTCTTC	CASSDTSGESYNEQFF
NA	NA	11	TRBV7-2	TRBJ2-3	TGTGCCAGCAGGGCAGGAGGTACGCAGTATTTT	CASRAGGTQYF
NA	few	13	TRBV5-8	TRBJ2-4	TGTGCCAGCAGCTTTAGCATTGCAAACATTCAGTACTTC	CASSFSIANIQYF
TRBD1	once	18	TRBV19	TRBJ2-2	TGTGCCAGTAGTATTCGACAGGGGGCCTTCCCCGACACCGGGGAGCTGTTTTTT	CASSIRQGAFPDTGELFF
NA	NA	12	TRBV21-1	TRBJ2-2	TGTGCCAGCAGCAAATTTGGGGGGGAGCTGTTTTTT	CASSKFGGELFF
NA	NA	13	TRBV18	TRBJ1-2	TGTGCCAGCTCACCACAAGACAGTGGTGGCTACACCTTC	CASSPQDSGGYTF
TRBD1	NA	15	TRBV19	TRBJ1-1	TGTGCCAGTAGCACTGACTTCAGGGGGCCGACTGAAGCTTTCTTT	CASSTDFRGPTEAFF
TRBD1	NA	16	TRBV11-2	TRBJ2-2	TGTGCCAGCAGCCAGGGGACAGGGGGCAACACCGGGGAGCTGTTTTTT	CASSQGTGGNTGELFF
TRBD1	NA	14	TRBV13	TRBJ2-5	TGTGCCAGCAGCTTCGGCAGGGGGCAAGAGACCCAGTACTTC	CASSFGRGQETQYF
NA	NA	17	TRBV5-1	TRBJ1-1	TGCGCCAGCAGCTTGGAGGGCAGGGGCGAGATTAGCACTGAAGCTTTCTTT	CASSLEGRGEISTEAFF
NA	NA	15	TRBV7-2	TRBJ2-3	TGTGCCAGCAGCTTAGGCTCCAGTTCCACAGATACGCAGTATTTT	CASSLGSSSTDTQYF
NA	NA	14	TRBV5-1	TRBJ2-6	TGCGCCAGCAGCTTGGGTGCCGGGGCCAACGTCCTGACTTTC	CASSLGAGANVLTF
NA	NA	16	TRBV4-1	TRBJ1-1	TGCGCCAGCAGCCAAGGAGGCTCCAGACTGAACACTGAAGCTTTCTTT	CASSQGGSRLNTEAFF
TRBD2	NA	14	TRBV6-5	TRBJ2-5	TGTGCCAGCAGTTTAGTGGGAGGGAGAGAGACCCAGTACTTC	CASSLVGGRETQYF
NA	NA	13	TRBV18	TRBJ2-3	TGTGCCAGCTCACCATTGTCCACAGATACGCAGTATTTT	CASSPLSTDTQYF